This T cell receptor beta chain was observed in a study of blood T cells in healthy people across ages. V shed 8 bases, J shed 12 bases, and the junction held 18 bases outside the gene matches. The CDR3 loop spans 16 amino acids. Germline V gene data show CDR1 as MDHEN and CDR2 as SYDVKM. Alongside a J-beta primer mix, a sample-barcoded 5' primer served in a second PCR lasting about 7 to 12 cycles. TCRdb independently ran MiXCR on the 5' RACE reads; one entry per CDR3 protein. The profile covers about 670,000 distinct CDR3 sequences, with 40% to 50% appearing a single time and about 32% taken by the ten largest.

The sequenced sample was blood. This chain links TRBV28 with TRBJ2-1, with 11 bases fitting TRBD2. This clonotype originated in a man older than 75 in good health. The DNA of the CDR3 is TGTGCCAGCCGGACGTCCGGGACTAGCGGATCTTGGCGGCAGTTCTTC. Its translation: CASRTSGTSGSWRQFF. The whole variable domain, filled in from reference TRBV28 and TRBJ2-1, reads DVKVTQSSRYLVKRTGEKVFLECVQDMDHENMFWYRQDPGLGLRLIYFSYDVKMKEKGDIPEGYSVSREKKERFSLILESASTNQTSMYLCASRTSGTSGSWRQFFGPGTRLTVL.